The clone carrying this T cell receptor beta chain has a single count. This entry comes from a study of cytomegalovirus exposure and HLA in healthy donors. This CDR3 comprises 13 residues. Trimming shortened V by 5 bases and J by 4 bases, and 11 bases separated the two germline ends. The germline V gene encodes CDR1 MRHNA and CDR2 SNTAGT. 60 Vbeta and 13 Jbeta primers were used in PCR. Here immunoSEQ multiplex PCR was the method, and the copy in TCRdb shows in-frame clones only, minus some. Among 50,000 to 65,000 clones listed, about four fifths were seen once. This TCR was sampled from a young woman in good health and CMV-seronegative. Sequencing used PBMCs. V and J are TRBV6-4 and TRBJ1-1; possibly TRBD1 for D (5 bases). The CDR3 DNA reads TGTGCCAGCAGTCGTATGGGGGGCACTGAAGCTTTCTTT. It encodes CASSRMGGTEAFF.